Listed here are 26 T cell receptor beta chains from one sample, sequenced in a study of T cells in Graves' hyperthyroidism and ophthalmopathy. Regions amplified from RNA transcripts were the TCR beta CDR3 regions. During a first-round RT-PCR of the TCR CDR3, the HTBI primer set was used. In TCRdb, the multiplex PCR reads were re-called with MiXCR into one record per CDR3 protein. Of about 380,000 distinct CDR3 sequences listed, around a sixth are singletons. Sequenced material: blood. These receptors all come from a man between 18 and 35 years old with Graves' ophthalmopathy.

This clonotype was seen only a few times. DNA of the CDR3: TGTGCCAGCAGCTTAGTCGCGGGAGACGCCTACGAGCAGTACTTC. Its translation: CASSLVAGDAYEQYF. V is TRBV7-3 and J is TRBJ2-7; 7 bases are shared with TRBD2. The CDR3 runs 15 residues. Germline CDR1 SGHTA, CDR2 FQGTGA. V shed 2 bases and J 2 bases; nucleotides not matched to a gene: 6.

CDR3 residues: CASSSSGALEQYF. In nucleotides, the CDR3 is TGCGCCAGCAGTTCAAGCGGGGCCCTCGAGCAGTACTTC. The chain joins TRBV10-2 to TRBJ2-7; 7 positions agree with TRBD2. The V and J ends lost 5 bases and 6 bases, in that order; junction bases with no gene match: 7. Germline values: CDR1 WSHSY, CDR2 SAAADI. This CDR3 has 13 residues.

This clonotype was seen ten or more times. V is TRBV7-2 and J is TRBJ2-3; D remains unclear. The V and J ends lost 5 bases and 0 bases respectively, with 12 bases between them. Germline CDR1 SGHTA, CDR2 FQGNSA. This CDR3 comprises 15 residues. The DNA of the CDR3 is TGTGCCAGCAGCCCCCAGCCGGATAGCACAGATACGCAGTATTTT. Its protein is CASSPQPDSTDTQYF.

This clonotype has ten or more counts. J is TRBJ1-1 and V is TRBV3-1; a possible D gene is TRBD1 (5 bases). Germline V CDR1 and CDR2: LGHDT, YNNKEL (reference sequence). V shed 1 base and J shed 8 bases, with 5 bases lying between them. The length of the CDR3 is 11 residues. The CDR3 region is CASSQGGEAFF. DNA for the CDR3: TGTGCCAGCAGCCAAGGGGGGGAAGCTTTCTTT.

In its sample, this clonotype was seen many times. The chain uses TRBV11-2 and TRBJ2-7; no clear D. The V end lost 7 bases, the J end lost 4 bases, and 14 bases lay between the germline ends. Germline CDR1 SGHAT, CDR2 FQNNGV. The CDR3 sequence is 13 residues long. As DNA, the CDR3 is TGTGCCAGCACCTATCGGCCTGAATACGAGCAGTACTTC. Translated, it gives CASTYRPEYEQYF.

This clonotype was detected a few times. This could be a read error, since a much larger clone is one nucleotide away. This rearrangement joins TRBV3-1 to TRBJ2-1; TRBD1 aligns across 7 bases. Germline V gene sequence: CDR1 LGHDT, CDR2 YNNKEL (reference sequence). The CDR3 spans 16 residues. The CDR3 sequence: CVSSRRMTGIPNEQFF. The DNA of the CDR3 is TGTGTCAGCAGCCGCCGTATGACAGGGATCCCCAATGAGCAGTTCTTC.

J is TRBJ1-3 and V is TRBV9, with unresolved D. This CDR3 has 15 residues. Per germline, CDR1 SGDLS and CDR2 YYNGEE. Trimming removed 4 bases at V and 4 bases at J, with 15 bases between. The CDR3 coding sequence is TGTGCCAGCAGCCAAGATCTGGGCGTCGGAAACACCATATATTTT. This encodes CASSQDLGVGNTIYF.

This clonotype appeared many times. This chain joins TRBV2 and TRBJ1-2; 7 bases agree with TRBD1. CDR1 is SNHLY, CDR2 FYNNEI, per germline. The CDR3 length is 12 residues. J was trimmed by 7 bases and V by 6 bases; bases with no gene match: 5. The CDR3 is CASRLTGRGYTF. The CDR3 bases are TGTGCCAGCAGGTTGACAGGGCGTGGCTACACCTTC.

CDR3 protein: CSVEKAGNYEQYF. The CDR3 region has the DNA TGCAGCGTTGAAAAGGCAGGGAACTACGAGCAGTACTTC. The chain links TRBV29-1 to TRBJ2-7; a possible D gene is TRBD1 (5 bases). This CDR3 is built from 13 residues. V was pared by 2 bases and J by 3 bases, with 11 bases between. The germline gives CDR1 SQVTM, CDR2 ANQGSEA.

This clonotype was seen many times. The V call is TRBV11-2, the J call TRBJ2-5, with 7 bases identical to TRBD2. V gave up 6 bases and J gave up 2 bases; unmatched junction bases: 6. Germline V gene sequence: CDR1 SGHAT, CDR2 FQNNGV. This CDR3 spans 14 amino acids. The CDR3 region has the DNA TGTGCCAGCAGTTTGGGGGGGATTCAAGAGACCCAGTACTTC. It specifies CASSLGGIQETQYF.

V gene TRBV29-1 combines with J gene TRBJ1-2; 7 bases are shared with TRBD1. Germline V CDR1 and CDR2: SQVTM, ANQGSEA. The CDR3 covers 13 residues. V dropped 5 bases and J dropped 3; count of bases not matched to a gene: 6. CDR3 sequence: CSVRQGIDYGYTF. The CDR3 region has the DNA TGCAGCGTTAGACAGGGTATCGACTATGGCTACACCTTC.

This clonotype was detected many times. Written as DNA, the CDR3 is TGTGCCAGCAGTTTTCCCGGGGGGGGCACAGATACGCAGTATTTT. This sequence encodes CASSFPGGGTDTQYF. The chain employs TRBV28 and TRBJ2-3, with 8 bases that match TRBD2. The CDR3 has 15 residues. Unmatched junction bases numbered 3, after V lost 3 bases and J lost 1 base. Germline V gene lookup returns CDR1 MDHEN and CDR2 SYDVKM.

DNA for the CDR3: TGTGCCAGCAGTGAATATTCTGGGACAGAGGGAGATACGCAGTATTTT. The encoded protein is CASSEYSGTEGDTQYF. The chain combines TRBV25-1 with TRBJ2-3, with 7 bases lining up with TRBD1. CDR3 size: 16 residues. The ends lost 0 bases at V and 5 bases at J; junction bases unmatched: 8. CDR1 is MGHDK, CDR2 SYGVNS, per germline.

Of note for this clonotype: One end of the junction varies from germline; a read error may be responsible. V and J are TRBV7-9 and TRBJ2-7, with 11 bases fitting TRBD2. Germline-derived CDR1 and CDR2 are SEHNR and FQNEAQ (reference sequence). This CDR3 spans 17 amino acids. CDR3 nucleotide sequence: TGCGCCAGCAGTGAGCGCCTAGCGGGGGGCCCCTCCTACGAGCAGTACTTC. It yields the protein CASSERLAGGPSYEQYF.

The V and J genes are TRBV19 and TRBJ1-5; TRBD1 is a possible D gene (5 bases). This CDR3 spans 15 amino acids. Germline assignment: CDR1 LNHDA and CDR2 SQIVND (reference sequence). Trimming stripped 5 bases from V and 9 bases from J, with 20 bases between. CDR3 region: CASSVDILPLGPQHF. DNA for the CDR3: TGTGCCAGTAGTGTGGACATACTCCCGTTAGGGCCCCAGCATTTT.

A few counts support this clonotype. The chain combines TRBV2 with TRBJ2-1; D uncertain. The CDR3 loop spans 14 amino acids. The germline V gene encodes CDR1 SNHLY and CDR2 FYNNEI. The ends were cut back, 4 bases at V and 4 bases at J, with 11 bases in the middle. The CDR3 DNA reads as TGTGCCAGCAGTGGTGACTTTACTTACAATGAGCAGTTCTTC. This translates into CASSGDFTYNEQFF. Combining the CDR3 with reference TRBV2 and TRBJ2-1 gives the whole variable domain EPEVTQTPSHQVTQMGQEVILRCVPISNHLYFYWYRQILGQKVEFLVSFYNNEISEKSEIFDDQFSVERPDGSNFTLKIRSTKLEDSAMYFCASSGDFTYNEQFFGPGTRLTVL.

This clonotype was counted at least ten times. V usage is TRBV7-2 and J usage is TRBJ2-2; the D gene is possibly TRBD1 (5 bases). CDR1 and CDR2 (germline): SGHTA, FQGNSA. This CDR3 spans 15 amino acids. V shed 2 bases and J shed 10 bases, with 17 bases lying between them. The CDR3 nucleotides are TGTGCCAGCAGCTTAATATCAGGCAGGGCCGCGGAGCTGTTTTTT. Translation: CASSLISGRAAELFF.

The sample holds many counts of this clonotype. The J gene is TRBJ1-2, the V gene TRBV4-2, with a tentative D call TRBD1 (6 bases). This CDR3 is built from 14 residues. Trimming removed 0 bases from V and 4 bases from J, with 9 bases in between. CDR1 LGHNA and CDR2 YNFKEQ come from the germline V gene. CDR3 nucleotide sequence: TGTGCCAGCAGCCAAGATGGGGGGCCCTATGGCTACACCTTC. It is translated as CASSQDGGPYGYTF.

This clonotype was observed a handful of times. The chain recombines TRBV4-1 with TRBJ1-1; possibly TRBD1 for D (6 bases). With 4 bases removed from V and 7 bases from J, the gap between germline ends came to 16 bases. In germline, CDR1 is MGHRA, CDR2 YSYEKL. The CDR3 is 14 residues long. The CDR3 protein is CASSPIGQRFEAFF. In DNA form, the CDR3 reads TGCGCCAGCAGCCCCATCGGACAGAGGTTTGAAGCTTTCTTT.

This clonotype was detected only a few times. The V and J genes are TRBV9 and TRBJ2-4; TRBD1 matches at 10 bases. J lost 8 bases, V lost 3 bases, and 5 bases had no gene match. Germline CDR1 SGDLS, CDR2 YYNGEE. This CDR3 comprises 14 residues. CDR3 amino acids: CASSAPGTGDIQYF. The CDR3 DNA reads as TGTGCCAGCAGCGCCCCCGGGACAGGGGACATTCAGTACTTC.

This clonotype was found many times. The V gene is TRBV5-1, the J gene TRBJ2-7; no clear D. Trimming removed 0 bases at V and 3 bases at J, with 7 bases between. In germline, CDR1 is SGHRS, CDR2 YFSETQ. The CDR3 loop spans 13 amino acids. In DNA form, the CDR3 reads TGCGCCAGCAGCTTGGACCTCAACTACGAGCAGTACTTC. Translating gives CASSLDLNYEQYF.

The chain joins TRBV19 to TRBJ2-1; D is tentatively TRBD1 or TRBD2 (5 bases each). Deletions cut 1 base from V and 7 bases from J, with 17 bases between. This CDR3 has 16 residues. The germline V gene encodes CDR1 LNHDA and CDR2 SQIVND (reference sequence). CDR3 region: CASSIGRDGGPNEQFF. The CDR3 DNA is TGTGCCAGTAGTATAGGCCGGGACGGAGGTCCGAATGAGCAGTTCTTC.

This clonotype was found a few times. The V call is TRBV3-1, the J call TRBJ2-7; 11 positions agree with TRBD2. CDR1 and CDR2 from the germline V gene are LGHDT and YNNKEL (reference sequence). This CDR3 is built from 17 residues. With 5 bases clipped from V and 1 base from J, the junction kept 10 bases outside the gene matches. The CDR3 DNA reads TGTGCCAGCAGCTTCACCCCAACTAGCGGGGGATCCTACGAGCAGTACTTC. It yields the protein CASSFTPTSGGSYEQYF.

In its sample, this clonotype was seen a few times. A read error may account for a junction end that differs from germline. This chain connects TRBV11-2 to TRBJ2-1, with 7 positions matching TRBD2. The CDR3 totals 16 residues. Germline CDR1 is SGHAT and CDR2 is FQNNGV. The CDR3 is CASGLHGGSGRNEQFF. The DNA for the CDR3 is TGTGCCAGCGGCTTGCACGGGGGGTCGGGGCGCAATGAGCAGTTCTTC.

CDR3 coding DNA: TGTGCCAGCAGCCCAGTCGGGGCCTACACAGATACGCAGTATTTT. It codes for CASSPVGAYTDTQYF. The chain combines TRBV9 with TRBJ2-3; tentatively, D is TRBD1 or TRBD2 (5 bases each). This CDR3 comprises 15 residues. Germline CDR1 is SGDLS and CDR2 is YYNGEE. V shed 4 bases and J shed 2 bases, with 14 bases lying between them.

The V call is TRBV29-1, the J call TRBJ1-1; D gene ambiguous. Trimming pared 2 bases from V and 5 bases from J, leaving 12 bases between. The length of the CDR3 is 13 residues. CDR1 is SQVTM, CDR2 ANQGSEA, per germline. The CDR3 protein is CSVETLFTTEAFF. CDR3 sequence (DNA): TGCAGCGTTGAAACACTGTTTACAACTGAAGCTTTCTTT.